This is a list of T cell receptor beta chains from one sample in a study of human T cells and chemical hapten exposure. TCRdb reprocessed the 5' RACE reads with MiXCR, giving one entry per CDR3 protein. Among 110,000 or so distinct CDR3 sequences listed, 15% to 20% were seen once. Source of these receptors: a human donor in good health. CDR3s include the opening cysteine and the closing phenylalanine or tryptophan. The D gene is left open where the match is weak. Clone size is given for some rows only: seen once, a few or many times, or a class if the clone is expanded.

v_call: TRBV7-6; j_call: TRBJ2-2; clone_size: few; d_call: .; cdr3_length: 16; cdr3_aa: CASSLGADLNTGELFF; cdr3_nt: TGTGCCAGCAGCTTAGGGGCGGACCTGAACACCGGGGAGCTGTTTTTT
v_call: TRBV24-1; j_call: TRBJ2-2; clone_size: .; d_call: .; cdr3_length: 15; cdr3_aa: CATSDLQKNTGELFF; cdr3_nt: TGTGCCACCAGTGATTTGCAAAAGAACACCGGGGAGCTGTTTTTT
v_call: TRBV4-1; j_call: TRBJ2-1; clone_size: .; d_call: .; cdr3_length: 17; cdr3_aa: CASSPGRVLSSYNEQFF; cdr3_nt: TGCGCCAGCAGCCCCGGAAGGGTTTTGAGCTCCTACAATGAGCAGTTCTTC
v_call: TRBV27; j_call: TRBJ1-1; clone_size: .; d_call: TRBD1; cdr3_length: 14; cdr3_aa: CASSFQGARNEAFF; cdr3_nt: TGTGCCAGCAGTTTCCAGGGGGCGCGGAATGAAGCTTTCTTT
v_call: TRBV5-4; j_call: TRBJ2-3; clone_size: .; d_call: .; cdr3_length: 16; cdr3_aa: CASSLRRAPGPDTQYF; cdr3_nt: TGTGCCAGCAGCTTACGCCGGGCCCCTGGGCCAGATACGCAGTATTTT
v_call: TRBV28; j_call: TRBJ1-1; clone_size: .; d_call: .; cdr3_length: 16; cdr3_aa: CASSLESGGTNTEAFF; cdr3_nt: TGTGCCAGCAGTTTGGAGTCGGGGGGCACAAACACTGAAGCTTTCTTT
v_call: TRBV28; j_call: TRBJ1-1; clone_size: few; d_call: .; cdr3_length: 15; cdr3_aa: CASNKAGRMNTEAFF; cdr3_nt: TGTGCCAGCAATAAGGCAGGCCGCATGAACACTGAAGCTTTCTTT
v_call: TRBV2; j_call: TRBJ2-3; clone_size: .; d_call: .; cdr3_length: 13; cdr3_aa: CASSERTTDTQYF; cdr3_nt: TGTGCCAGCAGTGAAAGGACGACAGATACGCAGTATTTT
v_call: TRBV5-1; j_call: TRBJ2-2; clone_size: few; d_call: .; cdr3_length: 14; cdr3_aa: CASRPSLDAGELFF; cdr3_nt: TGCGCCAGCAGACCCTCACTAGATGCCGGGGAGCTGTTTTTT
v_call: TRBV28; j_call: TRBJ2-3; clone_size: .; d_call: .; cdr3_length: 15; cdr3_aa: CASSLWSVLGDTQYF; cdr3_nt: TGTGCCAGCAGTTTATGGTCCGTTCTTGGAGATACGCAGTATTTT
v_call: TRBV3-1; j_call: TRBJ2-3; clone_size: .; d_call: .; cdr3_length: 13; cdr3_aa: CASSQKGASTQYF; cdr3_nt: TGTGCCAGCAGCCAGAAAGGGGCTTCCACGCAGTATTTT
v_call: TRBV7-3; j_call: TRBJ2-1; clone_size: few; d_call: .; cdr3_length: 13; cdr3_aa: CASSPLGPNEQFF; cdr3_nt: TGTGCCAGCAGCCCGTTGGGGCCCAATGAGCAGTTCTTC
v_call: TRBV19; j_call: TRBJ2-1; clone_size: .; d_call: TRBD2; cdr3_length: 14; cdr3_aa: CASAGTSGFNEQFF; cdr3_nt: TGTGCCAGCGCGGGGACTAGCGGATTCAATGAGCAGTTCTTC
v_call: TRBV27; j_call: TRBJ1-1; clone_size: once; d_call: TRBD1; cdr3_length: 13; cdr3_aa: CASSSGQVGVAFF; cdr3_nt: TGTGCCAGCAGTTCGGGACAGGTGGGTGTAGCTTTCTTT
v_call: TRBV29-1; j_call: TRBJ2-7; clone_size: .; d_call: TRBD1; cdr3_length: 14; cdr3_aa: CSVEERDRGYEQYF; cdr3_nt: TGCAGCGTTGAAGAACGCGACAGGGGTTACGAGCAGTACTTC
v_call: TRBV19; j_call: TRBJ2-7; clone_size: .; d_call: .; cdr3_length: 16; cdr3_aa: CASSTQDALTSYEQYF; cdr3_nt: TGTGCCAGTAGTACCCAGGATGCACTGACCTCCTACGAGCAGTACTTC
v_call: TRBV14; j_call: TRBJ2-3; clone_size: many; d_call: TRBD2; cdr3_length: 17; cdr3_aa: CASSQGTGTSGTDTQYF; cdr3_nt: TGTGCCAGCAGCCAAGGAACCGGGACTAGCGGGACAGATACGCAGTATTTT
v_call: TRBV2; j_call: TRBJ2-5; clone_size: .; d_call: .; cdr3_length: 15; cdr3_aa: CASIEGTGGGETQYF; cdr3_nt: TGTGCCAGCATTGAGGGAACGGGGGGCGGGGAGACCCAGTACTTC
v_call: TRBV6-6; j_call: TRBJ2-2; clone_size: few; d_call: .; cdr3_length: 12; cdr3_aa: CASSYSTGELFF; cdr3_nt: TGTGCCAGCAGTTACTCCACCGGGGAGCTGTTTTTT
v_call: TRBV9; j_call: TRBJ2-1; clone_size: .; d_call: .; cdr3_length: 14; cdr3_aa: CASSVAEGYNEQFF; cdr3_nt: TGTGCCAGCAGCGTAGCGGAGGGCTACAATGAGCAGTTCTTC
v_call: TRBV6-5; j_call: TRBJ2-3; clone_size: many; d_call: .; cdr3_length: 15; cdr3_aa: CASSYSLLDADTQYF; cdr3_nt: TGTGCCAGCAGTTACTCGTTGCTCGACGCAGATACGCAGTATTTT
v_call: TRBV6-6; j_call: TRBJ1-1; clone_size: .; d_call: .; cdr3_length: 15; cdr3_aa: CASSYGPGANTEAFF; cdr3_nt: TGTGCCAGCAGTTACGGACCGGGGGCGAACACTGAAGCTTTCTTT
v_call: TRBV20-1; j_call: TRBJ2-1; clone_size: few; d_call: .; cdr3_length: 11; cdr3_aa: CSARVVNEQFF; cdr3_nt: TGCAGTGCTAGAGTGGTCAATGAGCAGTTCTTC
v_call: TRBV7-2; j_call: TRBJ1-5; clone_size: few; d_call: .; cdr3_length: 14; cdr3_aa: CASSLKDGNQPQHF; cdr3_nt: TGTGCCAGCAGCTTAAAGGACGGCAATCAGCCCCAGCATTTT
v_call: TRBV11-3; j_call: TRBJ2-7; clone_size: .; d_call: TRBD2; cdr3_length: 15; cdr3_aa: CASSRSGRAVNEQYF; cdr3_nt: TGTGCCAGCAGCCGTAGCGGGAGGGCCGTTAACGAGCAGTACTTC
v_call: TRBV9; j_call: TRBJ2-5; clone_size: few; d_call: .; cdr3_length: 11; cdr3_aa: CASSRGETQYF; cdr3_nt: TGTGCCAGCAGCAGGGGAGAGACCCAGTACTTC
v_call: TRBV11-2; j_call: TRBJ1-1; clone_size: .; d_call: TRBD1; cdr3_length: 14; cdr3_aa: CASSSLTGATEAFF; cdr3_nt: TGTGCCAGCAGCTCCCTAACAGGGGCCACTGAAGCTTTCTTT
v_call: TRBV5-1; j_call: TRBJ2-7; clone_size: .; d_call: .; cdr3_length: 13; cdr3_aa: CASSLVVGSSQYF; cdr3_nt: TGCGCCAGCAGCTTGGTGGTCGGGAGTTCGCAGTACTTC
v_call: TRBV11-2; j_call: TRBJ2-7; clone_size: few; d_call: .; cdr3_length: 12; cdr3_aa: CASSQSSYAQYF; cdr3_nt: TGTGCCAGCAGCCAGAGCTCCTACGCGCAGTACTTC
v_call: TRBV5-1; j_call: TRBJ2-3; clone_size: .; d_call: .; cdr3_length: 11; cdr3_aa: CASSLDGTQYF; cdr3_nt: TGCGCCAGCAGCTTGGACGGAACGCAGTATTTT
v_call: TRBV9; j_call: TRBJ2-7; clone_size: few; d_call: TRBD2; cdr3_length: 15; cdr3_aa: CASSVGLADLGEQYF; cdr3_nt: TGTGCCAGCAGCGTAGGACTAGCGGACCTCGGAGAGCAGTACTTC
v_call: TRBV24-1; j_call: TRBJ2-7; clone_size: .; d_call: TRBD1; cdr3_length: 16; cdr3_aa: CATRDGTGERPYEQYF; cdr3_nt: TGTGCCACCAGAGACGGGACAGGGGAACGGCCCTACGAGCAGTACTTC
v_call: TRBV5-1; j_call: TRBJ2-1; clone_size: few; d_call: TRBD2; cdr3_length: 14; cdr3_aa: CASSLAGGWNEQFF; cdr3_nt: TGCGCCAGCAGCTTGGCGGGGGGTTGGAATGAGCAGTTCTTC
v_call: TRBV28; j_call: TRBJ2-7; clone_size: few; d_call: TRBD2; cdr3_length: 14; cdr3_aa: CASSPTSPPYEQYF; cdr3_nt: TGTGCCAGCAGTCCGACTAGCCCGCCGTACGAGCAGTACTTC
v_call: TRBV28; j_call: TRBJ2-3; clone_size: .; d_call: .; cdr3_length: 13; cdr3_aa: CASSGGRTDTQYF; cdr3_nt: TGTGCCAGCAGTGGCGGACGGACAGATACGCAGTATTTT
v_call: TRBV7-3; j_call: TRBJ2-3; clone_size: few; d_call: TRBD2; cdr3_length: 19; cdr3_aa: CASSPIQMTSGTSTDTQYF; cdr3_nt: TGTGCCAGCAGCCCAATACAGATGACTAGCGGGACTAGCACAGATACGCAGTATTTT
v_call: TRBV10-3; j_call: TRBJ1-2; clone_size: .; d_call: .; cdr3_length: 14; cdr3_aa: CAISSLWDLHGYTF; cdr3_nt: TGTGCCATCAGTTCCCTCTGGGACCTGCATGGCTACACCTTC
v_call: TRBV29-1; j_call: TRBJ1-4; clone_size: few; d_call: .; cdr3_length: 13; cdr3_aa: CSVTHRTNEKLFF; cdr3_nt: TGCAGCGTCACCCATCGGACTAATGAAAAACTGTTTTTT
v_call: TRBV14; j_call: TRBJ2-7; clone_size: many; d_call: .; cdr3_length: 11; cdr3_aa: CASSQGYEQYF; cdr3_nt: TGTGCCAGCAGCCAAGGGTACGAGCAGTACTTC
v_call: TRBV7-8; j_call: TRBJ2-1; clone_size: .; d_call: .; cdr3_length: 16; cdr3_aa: CASSLGTPGPYNEQFF; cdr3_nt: TGTGCCAGCAGCTTAGGGACTCCAGGGCCTTACAATGAGCAGTTCTTC